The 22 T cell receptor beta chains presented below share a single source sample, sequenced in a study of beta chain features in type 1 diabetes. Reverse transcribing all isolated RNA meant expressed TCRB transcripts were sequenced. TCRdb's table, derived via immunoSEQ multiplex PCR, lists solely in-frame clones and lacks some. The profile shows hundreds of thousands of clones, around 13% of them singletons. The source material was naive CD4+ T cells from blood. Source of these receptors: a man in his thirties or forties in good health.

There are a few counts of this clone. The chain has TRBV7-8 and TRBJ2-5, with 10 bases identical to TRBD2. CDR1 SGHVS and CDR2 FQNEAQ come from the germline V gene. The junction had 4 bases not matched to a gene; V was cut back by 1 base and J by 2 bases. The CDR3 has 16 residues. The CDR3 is CASSLVRAGGQETQYF. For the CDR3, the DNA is TGTGCCAGCAGCTTAGTTCGAGCGGGGGGGCAAGAGACCCAGTACTTC.

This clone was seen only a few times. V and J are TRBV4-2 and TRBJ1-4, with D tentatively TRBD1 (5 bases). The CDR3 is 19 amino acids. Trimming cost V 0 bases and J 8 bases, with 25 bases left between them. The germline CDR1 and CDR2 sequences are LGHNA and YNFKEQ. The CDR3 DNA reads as TGTGCCAGCAGCCAAGATCTCGACAGCCGGACGCGGTCCTGGGAAAAACTGTTTTTT. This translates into CASSQDLDSRTRSWEKLFF.

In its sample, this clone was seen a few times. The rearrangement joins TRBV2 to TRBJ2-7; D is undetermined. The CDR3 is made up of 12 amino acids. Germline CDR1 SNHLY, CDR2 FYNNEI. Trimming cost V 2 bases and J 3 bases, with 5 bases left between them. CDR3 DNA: TGTGCCAGCAGTGAAACGGTCTACGAGCAGTACGTC. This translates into CASSETVYEQYV.

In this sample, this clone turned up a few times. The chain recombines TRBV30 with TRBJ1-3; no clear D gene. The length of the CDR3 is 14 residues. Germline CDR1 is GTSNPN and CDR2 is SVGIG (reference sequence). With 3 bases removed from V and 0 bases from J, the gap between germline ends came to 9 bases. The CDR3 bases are TGTGCCTGGAGGGGCTTAAGCTCTGGAAACACCATATATTTT. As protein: CAWRGLSSGNTIYF.

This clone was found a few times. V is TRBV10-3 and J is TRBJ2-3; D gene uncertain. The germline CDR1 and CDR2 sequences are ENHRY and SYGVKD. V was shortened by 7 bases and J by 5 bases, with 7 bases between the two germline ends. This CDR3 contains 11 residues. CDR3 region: CAITTGDTQYF. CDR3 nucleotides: TGTGCCATCACCACGGGAGATACGCAGTATTTT.

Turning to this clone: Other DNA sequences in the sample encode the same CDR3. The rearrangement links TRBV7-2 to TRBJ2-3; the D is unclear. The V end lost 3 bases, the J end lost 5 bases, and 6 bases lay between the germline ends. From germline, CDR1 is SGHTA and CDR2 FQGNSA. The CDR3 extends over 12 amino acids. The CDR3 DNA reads TGTGCCAGCAGCTTGGCCGTAGATACGCAGTATTTT. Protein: CASSLAVDTQYF.

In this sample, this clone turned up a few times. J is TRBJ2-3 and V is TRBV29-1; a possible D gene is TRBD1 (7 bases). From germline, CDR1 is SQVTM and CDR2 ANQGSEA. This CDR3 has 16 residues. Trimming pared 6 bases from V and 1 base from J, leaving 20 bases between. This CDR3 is CSVGTRQGRGTDTQYF. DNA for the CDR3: TGCAGCGTGGGGACTCGACAGGGTAGGGGCACAGATACGCAGTATTTT.

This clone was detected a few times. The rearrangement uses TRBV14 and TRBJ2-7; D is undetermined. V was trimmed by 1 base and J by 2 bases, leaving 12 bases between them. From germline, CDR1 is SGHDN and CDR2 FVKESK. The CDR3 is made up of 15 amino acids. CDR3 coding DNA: TGTGCCAGCAGCCAAGTTAGGTCTAGTCCCTACGAGCAGTACGTC. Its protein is CASSQVRSSPYEQYV.

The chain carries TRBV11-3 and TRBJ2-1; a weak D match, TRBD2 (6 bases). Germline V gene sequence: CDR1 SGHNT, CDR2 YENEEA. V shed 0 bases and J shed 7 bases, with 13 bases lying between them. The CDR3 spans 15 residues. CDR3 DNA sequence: TGTGCCAGCAGCTTAGACCGGGGACTTCCAAATGAGCAGTTCTTC. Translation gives CASSLDRGLPNEQFF.

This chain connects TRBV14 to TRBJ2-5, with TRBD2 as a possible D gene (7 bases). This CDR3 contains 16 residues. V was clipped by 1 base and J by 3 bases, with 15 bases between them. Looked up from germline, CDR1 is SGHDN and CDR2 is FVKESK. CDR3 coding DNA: TGTGCCAGCAGCCAAGCCTTGGGGGCGGGGGAAGAGACCCAGTACTTC. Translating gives CASSQALGAGEETQYF.

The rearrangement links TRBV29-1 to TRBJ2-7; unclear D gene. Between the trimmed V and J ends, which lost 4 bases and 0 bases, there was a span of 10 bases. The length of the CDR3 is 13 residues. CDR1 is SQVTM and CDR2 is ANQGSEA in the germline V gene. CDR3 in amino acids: CSVAATSSYEQYV. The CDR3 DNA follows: TGCAGCGTTGCGGCTACAAGCTCCTACGAGCAGTACGTC.

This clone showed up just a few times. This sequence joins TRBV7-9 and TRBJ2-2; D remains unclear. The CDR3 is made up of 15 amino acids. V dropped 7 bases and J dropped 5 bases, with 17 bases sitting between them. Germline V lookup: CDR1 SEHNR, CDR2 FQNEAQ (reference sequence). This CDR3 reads CASTIIALGTGELFF. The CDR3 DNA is TGTGCCAGCACCATAATAGCCCTGGGGACCGGGGAGCTGTTTTTT.

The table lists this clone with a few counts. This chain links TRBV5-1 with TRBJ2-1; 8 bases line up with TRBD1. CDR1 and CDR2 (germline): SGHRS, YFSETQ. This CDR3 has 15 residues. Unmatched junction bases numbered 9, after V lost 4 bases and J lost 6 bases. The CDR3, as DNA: TGCGCCAGCAGCAACGGACAGGGTGGACGCAATGAGCAGTTCTTC. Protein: CASSNGQGGRNEQFF. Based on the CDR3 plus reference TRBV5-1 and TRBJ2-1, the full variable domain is KAGVTQTPRYLIKTRGQQVTLSCSPISGHRSVSWYQQTPGQGLQFLFEYFSETQRNKGNFPGRFSGRQFSNSRSEMNVSTLELGDSALYLCASSNGQGGRNEQFFGPGTRLTVL.

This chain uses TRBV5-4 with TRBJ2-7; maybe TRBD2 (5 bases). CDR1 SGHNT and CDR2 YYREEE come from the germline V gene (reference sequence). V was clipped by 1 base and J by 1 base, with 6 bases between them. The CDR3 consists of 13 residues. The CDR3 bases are TGTGCCAGCAGCTTGCGGGGATCCTACGAGCAGTACTTC. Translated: CASSLRGSYEQYF.

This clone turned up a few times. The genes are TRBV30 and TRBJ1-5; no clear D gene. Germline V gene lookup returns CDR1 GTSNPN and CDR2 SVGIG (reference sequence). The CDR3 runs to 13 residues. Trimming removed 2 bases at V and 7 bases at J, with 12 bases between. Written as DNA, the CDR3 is TGTGCCTGGAGTAAAGGGCTTCAGCAGCCCCAGCATTTT. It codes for CAWSKGLQQPQHF.

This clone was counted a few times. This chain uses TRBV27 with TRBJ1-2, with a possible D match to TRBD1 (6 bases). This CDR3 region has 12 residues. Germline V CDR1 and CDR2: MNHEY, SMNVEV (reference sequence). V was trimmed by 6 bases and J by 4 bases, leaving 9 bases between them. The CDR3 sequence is CASSPRGYGYTF. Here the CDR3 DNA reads TGTGCCAGCAGCCCCAGGGGCTATGGCTACACCTTC.

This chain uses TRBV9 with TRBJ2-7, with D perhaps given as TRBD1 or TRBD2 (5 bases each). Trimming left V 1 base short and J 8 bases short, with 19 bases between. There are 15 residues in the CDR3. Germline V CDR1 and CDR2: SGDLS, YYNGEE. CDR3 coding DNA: TGTGCCAGCAGCGTATTTGGGGGTCCCCAAGGGCAGCAGTACGTC. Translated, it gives CASSVFGGPQGQQYV.

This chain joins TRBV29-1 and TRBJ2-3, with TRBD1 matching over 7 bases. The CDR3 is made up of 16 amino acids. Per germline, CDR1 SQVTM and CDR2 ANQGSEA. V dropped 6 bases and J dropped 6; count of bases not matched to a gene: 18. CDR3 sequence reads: CSVGSRQGIGPDTQYF. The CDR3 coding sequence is TGCAGCGTCGGCTCAAGACAGGGTATCGGACCGGATACGCAGTATTTT.

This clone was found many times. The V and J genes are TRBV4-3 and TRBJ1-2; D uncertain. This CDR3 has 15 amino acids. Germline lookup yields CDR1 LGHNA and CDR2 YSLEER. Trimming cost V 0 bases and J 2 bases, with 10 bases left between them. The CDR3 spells CASSQEQADNYGYTF. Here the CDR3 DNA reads TGCGCCAGCAGCCAAGAACAAGCGGACAACTATGGCTACACCTTC.

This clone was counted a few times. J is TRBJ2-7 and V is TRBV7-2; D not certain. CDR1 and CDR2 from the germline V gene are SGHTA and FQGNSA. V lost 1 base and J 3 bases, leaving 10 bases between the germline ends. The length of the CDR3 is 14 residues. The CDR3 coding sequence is TGTGCCAGCAGCTTAGGAGCTGTTGACTACGAGCAGTACTTC. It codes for CASSLGAVDYEQYF.

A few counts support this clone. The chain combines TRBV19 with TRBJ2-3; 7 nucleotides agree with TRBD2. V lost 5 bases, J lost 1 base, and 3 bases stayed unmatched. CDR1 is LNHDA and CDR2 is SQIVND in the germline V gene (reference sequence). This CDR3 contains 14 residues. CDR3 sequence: CASSLGLRTDTQYF. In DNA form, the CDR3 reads TGTGCCAGTAGTCTGGGACTACGCACAGATACGCAGTATTTT.

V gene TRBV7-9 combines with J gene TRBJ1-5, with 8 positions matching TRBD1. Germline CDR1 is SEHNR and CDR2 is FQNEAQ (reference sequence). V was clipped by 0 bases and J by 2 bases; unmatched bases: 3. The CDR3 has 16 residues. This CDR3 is CASSLAVTGGNQPQHF. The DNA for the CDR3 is TGTGCCAGCAGCTTAGCGGTGACAGGGGGCAATCAGCCCCAGCATTTT.